These T cell receptor beta chains were read from a single sample in a study of T-cell memory formation after mild COVID-19. TCRdb ran MiXCR on the 5' RACE reads and lists one entry per CDR3 protein. The sample holds approximately 350,000 distinct CDR3 sequences, 10% to 15% seen once. The material sequenced was PBMCs or a T cell subset sorted from them (not recorded which). Receptors originate from a man aged 18 to 29 who had mild COVID-19 (a few samples of this study predate the infection). Cell type and time point are not known. The CDR3 runs from the conserved cysteine through the conserved F or W. The order of the fields is V gene, D gene, J gene, CDR3 protein. The D gene is left open where the match is weak.

TRBV4-3	TRBD1	TRBJ2-3	CASSQGGQEWDTQYF
TRBV6-5	.	TRBJ1-1	CASFARVLEAFF
TRBV27	TRBD2	TRBJ2-3	CASSFGGKPPDTQYF
TRBV2	TRBD1	TRBJ2-5	CASRGFAGTGQETQYF
TRBV7-9	.	TRBJ2-5	CASNKGVQETQYF
TRBV6-5	.	TRBJ2-3	CASSYTGRLTDTQYF
TRBV4-3	.	TRBJ1-3	CASSFTGSKPTGNTIYF
TRBV5-5	TRBD1	TRBJ2-6	CASSVVPGQASRSGANVLTF
TRBV5-1	TRBD1	TRBJ2-7	CASSTTGGGNEQYF
TRBV7-9	.	TRBJ2-1	CASSFQNEQFF
TRBV5-1	TRBD2	TRBJ2-3	CASSSGTSGSTDTQYF
TRBV5-1	TRBD1	TRBJ1-6	CASSAGTGGSPLHF
TRBV29-1	.	TRBJ1-2	CSVEATNYGYTF
TRBV12-3/TRBV12-4	.	TRBJ1-2	CASSGVQAAGYTF
TRBV24-1	.	TRBJ1-1	CATSDFAGEGDVTEAFF
TRBV12-3/TRBV12-4	.	TRBJ2-2	CASTPLQTGELFF
TRBV7-9	.	TRBJ1-6	CASGLLVDNSPLHF
TRBV12-3/TRBV12-4	.	TRBJ2-1	CASSLYEQFF
TRBV9	.	TRBJ1-6	CASSEDSNNSPLHF
TRBV5-1	.	TRBJ2-5	CASSFGGGAGETQYF
TRBV6-2/TRBV6-3	TRBD2	TRBJ2-3	CATIGTSGGTNTDTQYF
TRBV2	.	TRBJ1-4	CASSEQGPGEKLFF
TRBV7-2	TRBD1	TRBJ1-4	CASSRTGGNEKLFF
TRBV5-1	TRBD1	TRBJ1-1	CASSSGTASRNTEAFF
TRBV18	TRBD2	TRBJ2-1	CASSPVPSGGAFF
TRBV3-1	.	TRBJ2-6	CASSRFLGLSGANVLTF
TRBV5-1	TRBD1	TRBJ1-1	CASGGGTGRTEAFF
TRBV7-2	.	TRBJ2-3	CASSLLDRGHGTQYF
TRBV5-1	TRBD2	TRBJ2-4	CASSSTTSGGNIQYF
TRBV7-2	.	TRBJ2-1	CASSFRGGSYNEQFF
TRBV6-2/TRBV6-3	.	TRBJ2-5	CASSRTRETQYF
TRBV6-6	TRBD1	TRBJ1-2	CASSYSRTGVYGYTF
TRBV7-9	.	TRBJ2-4	CASSLLHIQYF
TRBV4-3	.	TRBJ2-1	CASSQDGGLDEQFF
TRBV20-1	.	TRBJ1-2	CSARVAGSYGYTF
TRBV7-9	.	TRBJ1-2	CAVPPRHGYTF
TRBV19	TRBD1	TRBJ2-4	CASSIDLLGDRGAKNIQYF